This T cell receptor beta chain was observed in a study of shared clonotypes between healthy human individuals. CDR3 length: 14 residues. V lost 6 bases and J lost 4, with 15 bases in between. Germline V gene data show CDR1 as WNHNN and CDR2 as SYGVQD (reference sequence). The method was immunoSEQ multiplex PCR; TCRdb's version includes in-frame clones alone and lacks a portion of them. The sample holds over a million clones, 65% to 80% seen once. What was sequenced was memory CD4+ T cells sorted from blood. Subset described: CD45RA-negative fraction. This TCR was sampled from a man aged 18 to 29 in good health. The chain joins TRBV10-1 to TRBJ2-5, with a weak D call TRBD2 (7 bases). This CDR3 is CASSLGGPGETQYF. The CDR3 DNA follows: TGCGCCAGCAGCCTGGGGGGGCCCGGAGAGACCCAGTACTTC.